What follows are 31 T cell receptor beta chains derived from one specimen sequenced in a study of T-cell reconstitution after alpha-beta-depleted transplantation in children. Unique molecular identifiers were used to barcode this TCRbeta library. TCRdb ran MiXCR on the PCR reads and lists one entry per CDR3 protein. The sample lists some 200,000 distinct CDR3 sequences; about 8.4% were seen once. The sample was PBMCs, mostly from graft donor cells, taken 360 days after TCRalphabeta/CD19-depleted stem cell transplant. All receptors come from a male patient aged 2-9 years who had a stem cell transplant for acute myeloid leukemia, so the T cells may come from the graft donor.

This clonotype has a count of ten or more. The chain recombines TRBV21-1 with TRBJ2-5; TRBD1 reflects the table's D call only, with no check against the DNA. TRBV21-1 is tagged as a pseudogene. CDR3 size: 14 residues. The CDR3 sequence: CASVIRGGKETQYF. The CDR3 nucleotides are TGTGCCAGCGTAATTAGAGGGGGAAAGGAGACCCAGTACTTC.

The V and J genes are TRBV14 and TRBJ1-4; tentative D call: TRBD1 (5 bases). The V and J ends lost 0 bases and 7 bases respectively, with 18 bases between them. This CDR3 spans 17 amino acids. Germline lookup yields CDR1 SGHDN and CDR2 FVKESK. CDR3 DNA: TGTGCCAGCAGCCAAGATGTAGGGACGGCACTAAGTGAAAAACTGTTTTTT. Translated: CASSQDVGTALSEKLFF.

This clonotype was detected many times. The gene calls are TRBV11-2 and TRBJ2-7; D is unclear. This CDR3 is 15 amino acids long. The V end lost 6 bases, the J end lost 3 bases, and 18 bases lay between the germline ends. The germline V gene encodes CDR1 SGHAT and CDR2 FQNNGV. CDR3 in DNA: TGTGCCAGCAGTATTAAAACGGGCTCTGGCTACGAGCAGTACTTC. This encodes CASSIKTGSGYEQYF.

This clonotype was counted between two and nine times. The V and J genes are TRBV6-5 and TRBJ2-5, with D perhaps TRBD2 (6 bases). The CDR3 has 18 amino acids. Germline V CDR1 and CDR2: MNHEY, SVGAGI. Between the trimmed V and J ends, which lost 0 bases and 3 bases, there was a span of 20 bases. The chain's CDR3 is CASSYSTPGGGTKETQYF. DNA for the CDR3: TGTGCCAGCAGTTACTCGACTCCCGGCGGAGGGACCAAAGAGACCCAGTACTTC.

This rearrangement joins TRBV20-1 to TRBJ1-2; D is possibly TRBD1 (6 bases). This CDR3 has 16 amino acids. Per germline, CDR1 DFQATT and CDR2 SNEGSKA (reference sequence). Trimming took off 4 bases at V and 4 bases at J, with 22 bases between the two ends. CDR3 sequence reads: CSANGLAGANGYGYTF. CDR3 in DNA: TGCAGTGCTAACGGTCTGGCAGGGGCTAACGGCTATGGCTACACCTTC.

This clonotype was detected many times. V and J are TRBV4-2 and TRBJ2-3; possible D gene TRBD2, 6 bases. The CDR3 contains 19 residues. Trimming stripped 0 bases from V and 5 bases from J, with 24 bases between. The V gene's germline CDR1 is LGHNA and CDR2 YNFKEQ. CDR3 in amino acids: CASSQEGDRDSHWGDTQYF. The CDR3 DNA reads TGTGCCAGCAGCCAAGAAGGAGACCGGGACTCCCACTGGGGAGATACGCAGTATTTT.

This clonotype was counted between two and nine times. The genes are TRBV7-9 and TRBJ2-1; TRBD2 agrees at 14 bases. The CDR3 contains 16 residues. The germline V gene encodes CDR1 SEHNR and CDR2 FQNEAQ (reference sequence). J gave up 10 bases and V 2 bases, and 7 bases lay outside the gene matches. The CDR3 bases are TGTGCCAGCAGCTTAACCGGGACTAGCGGGGGAATAGAGCAGTTCTTC. Translated: CASSLTGTSGGIEQFF.

The rearrangement joins TRBV7-2 to TRBJ2-3; D is ambiguous. CDR3 length: 14 residues. V lost 1 base and J lost 2, with 7 bases in between. The germline gives CDR1 SGHTA, CDR2 FQGNSA. Here the CDR3 DNA reads TGTGCCAGCAGCTTAGGGGATATCACAGATACGCAGTATTTT. Translated: CASSLGDITDTQYF.

This clonotype was counted only a few times. The chain is built from TRBV3-1 and TRBJ1-1; 7 nucleotides align to TRBD1. V was pared by 4 bases and J by 5 bases, with 13 bases of the junction left unmatched. CDR3 size: 16 residues. Germline values: CDR1 LGHDT, CDR2 YNNKEL (reference sequence). CDR3: CASSPQSRTGQTEAFF. As DNA, the CDR3 is TGTGCCAGCAGCCCTCAAAGCCGGACAGGCCAGACTGAAGCTTTCTTT.

This clonotype has at least ten counts. CDR3 in DNA: TGTGCCAGCAGCCGAGGGAGTGGGGAGACCCAGTACTTC. Its translation is CASSRGSGETQYF. This chain joins TRBV9 and TRBJ2-5, with D possibly TRBD2 on 5 matching bases. CDR3 size: 13 residues. Germline-derived CDR1 and CDR2 are SGDLS and YYNGEE. V was shortened by 4 bases and J by 5 bases, with 12 bases between the two germline ends.

This clonotype was recorded many times. The chain joins TRBV12-3 or TRBV12-4 to TRBJ2-2; D might be TRBD1 (6 bases). The V gene lost 2 bases and the J gene lost 9 bases, with 13 bases spanning the gap. CDR3 length: 14 amino acids. The CDR3 DNA reads as TGTGCCAGCAGTTTATGGGAACAGGGCAGGGAGCTGTTTTTT. Residues: CASSLWEQGRELFF.

This clonotype was observed a few times. The V call is TRBV28, the J call TRBJ2-3; TRBD1 might be the D (6 bases). Trimming pared 7 bases from V and 6 bases from J, leaving 20 bases between. The CDR3 loop spans 15 amino acids. The germline V gene encodes CDR1 MDHEN and CDR2 SYDVKM. CDR3 amino acids: CASNLDRQARDTQYF. The DNA for the CDR3 is TGTGCCAGCAACCTTGACCGACAGGCTCGGGATACGCAGTATTTT.

About this clonotype itself: One end of the junction is discordant with germline, which a read error may explain. The chain carries TRBV7-7 and TRBJ2-5; 7 bases are shared with TRBD1. This CDR3 contains 16 residues. Germline assignment: CDR1 SSHAT and CDR2 FNYEAQ (reference sequence). For the CDR3, the DNA is TGTGCTAGCAGCTTAGGGACAGCTGCTGCCCTGGAGACCCAGTACTTC. Translated, it gives CASSLGTAAALETQYF.

The V gene is TRBV7-2, the J gene TRBJ2-3; TRBD2 matches 8 bases. Per germline, CDR1 SGHTA and CDR2 FQGNSA. This CDR3 spans 15 amino acids. V trimming: 2 bases; J trimming: 5 bases; junction bases outside the gene matches: 6. CDR3 bases: TGTGCCAGCAGCTTATACAGCGGGAGCCAAGATACGCAGTATTTT. It translates to CASSLYSGSQDTQYF.

This chain links TRBV29-1 with TRBJ2-5, with D maybe TRBD2 (7 bases). V was trimmed by 0 bases and J by 3 bases, leaving 8 bases between them. This CDR3 is built from 13 residues. CDR1 is SQVTM and CDR2 is ANQGSEA in the germline V gene. The CDR3 bases are TGCAGCGTTGAAGAAGGGGGGGAAGAGACCCAGTACTTC. Protein: CSVEEGGEETQYF.

This clonotype was counted ten times or more. The rearrangement joins TRBV7-9 to TRBJ2-7, with 8 positions matching TRBD1. The J segment lost 5 bases and the V segment lost 5 bases, leaving 5 bases of the junction unmatched. Germline assignment: CDR1 SEHNR and CDR2 FQNEAQ (reference sequence). The CDR3 is 13 residues long. DNA of the CDR3: TGTGCCAGCAGCAGACAGGGGTTCCACGAGCAGTACGTC. Its translation is CASSRQGFHEQYV.

The chain has TRBV29-1 and TRBJ2-5; 7 nucleotides align to TRBD2. The ends lost 3 bases at V and 2 bases at J; junction bases unmatched: 3. The V gene's germline CDR1 is SQVTM and CDR2 ANQGSEA. This CDR3 contains 13 residues. The CDR3 coding sequence is TGCAGCGTTGAGGGGAGGGGACAAGAGACCCAGTACTTC. This gives the protein CSVEGRGQETQYF.

This clonotype came up many times. The CDR3 bases are TGTGCCAGCAGTTTTTCGGGCAGGGGGTTCTCTATTGGGGCCAACGTCCTGACTTTC. It translates to CASSFSGRGFSIGANVLTF. The V and J genes are TRBV12-3 or TRBV12-4 and TRBJ2-6; TRBD1 matches 7 bases. The CDR3 is 19 residues long. The trim removed 3 bases at V and 3 bases at J, leaving 14 bases unmatched.

This clonotype was seen more than once but under ten times. The chain recombines TRBV10-3 with TRBJ2-1, with D unclear. This CDR3 comprises 14 residues. From germline, CDR1 is ENHRY and CDR2 SYGVKD. V was cut by 5 bases and J by 0 bases, with 8 bases left in between. The CDR3 DNA reads TGTGCCATCAGTCAACTCAGCTCCTACAATGAGCAGTTCTTC. Translated, it gives CAISQLSSYNEQFF.

The chain uses TRBV5-1 and TRBJ2-5, with a tentative D call TRBD2 (5 bases). Looked up from germline, CDR1 is SGHRS and CDR2 is YFSETQ. The CDR3 runs 11 residues. V gave up 2 bases and J gave up 7 bases, with 6 bases separating them. CDR3 nucleotides: TGCGCCAGCAGCTTACTAGGGACCCAGTACTTC. Amino acid sequence: CASSLLGTQYF.

The chain combines TRBV10-3 with TRBJ2-2; no clear D. The germline V and J ends were trimmed by 7 bases and 7 bases, with 13 bases remaining between them. The length of the CDR3 is 13 residues. The germline V gene encodes CDR1 ENHRY and CDR2 SYGVKD. The CDR3 region has the DNA TGTGCCATCACCTTCAGAGAGGACGGGGAGCTGTTTTTT. Protein product: CAITFREDGELFF.

This clonotype appeared many times. This chain uses TRBV20-1 with TRBJ2-5; the match to TRBD2 covers 12 bases. The V and J ends lost 6 bases and 4 bases, in that order; junction bases with no gene match: 9. Germline CDR1 is DFQATT and CDR2 is SNEGSKA (reference sequence). This CDR3 region has 15 residues. For the CDR3, the DNA is TGCAGTGCCCGACGGACTAGCGGGAATTCAGAGACCCAGTACTTC. Protein sequence: CSARRTSGNSETQYF.

This clonotype was picked up many times. The rearrangement uses TRBV5-1 and TRBJ2-3; unclear D gene. The CDR3 has 12 amino acids. The germline CDR1 and CDR2 sequences are SGHRS and YFSETQ. Trimming pared 7 bases from V and 1 base from J, leaving 7 bases between. CDR3 amino acids: CASHVGTDTQYF. DNA of the CDR3: TGCGCCAGCCACGTTGGCACAGATACGCAGTATTTT.

This chain joins TRBV10-3 and TRBJ2-7, with D uncertain. Trimming stripped 0 bases from V and 6 bases from J, with 12 bases between. The CDR3 is made up of 14 amino acids. CDR1 and CDR2 from the germline V gene are ENHRY and SYGVKD. The CDR3 DNA is TGTGCCATCAGTGAGTCAGACCGACCCCTCGAGCAGTACGTC. It is translated as CAISESDRPLEQYV.

In DNA, the CDR3 is TGTGCCAGCAGCGTGCGGGCGCGAGGCACAGATACGCAGTATTTT. Its protein is CASSVRARGTDTQYF. V is TRBV27 and J is TRBJ2-3; maybe TRBD2 (5 bases). The CDR3 consists of 15 residues. Germline lookup yields CDR1 MNHEY and CDR2 SMNVEV (reference sequence). V lost 6 bases and J 1 base, leaving 14 bases between the germline ends.

The chain has TRBV4-1 and TRBJ2-3, with 14 bases that match TRBD2. CDR3 length equals 20 residues. V lost 1 base to trimming and J lost 2 bases; unmatched junction nucleotides: 11. CDR1 MGHRA and CDR2 YSYEKL come from the germline V gene. The DNA of the CDR3 is TGCGCCAGCAGCCAAGTTGTAAGGACTAGCGGGAGGTTCTTCACAGATACGCAGTATTTT. The encoded protein is CASSQVVRTSGRFFTDTQYF.

The chain is built from TRBV27 and TRBJ1-1, with no clear D. The CDR3 loop spans 10 amino acids. V lost 8 bases and J lost 9, with 10 bases in between. CDR1 is MNHEY and CDR2 is SMNVEV in the germline V gene (reference sequence). The CDR3 coding sequence is TGTGCCAGCGATCGGATACAAGCTTTCTTT. It is translated as CASDRIQAFF.

This clonotype has just a few counts. This chain joins TRBV20-1 and TRBJ2-1, with 9 bases fitting TRBD2. The CDR3 extends over 13 amino acids. The J segment lost 6 bases and the V segment lost 7 bases, leaving 7 bases of the junction unmatched. Germline CDR1 and CDR2: DFQATT and SNEGSKA (reference sequence). CDR3 sequence (DNA): TGCAGTGGGTTAGCGGGAGCAAGCAATGAGCAGTTCTTC. It specifies CSGLAGASNEQFF.

This clonotype was detected ten times or more. One junction end disagrees with the germline gene, perhaps due to a read error. This rearrangement joins TRBV15 to TRBJ2-3; unclear D gene. CDR1 is LNHNV, CDR2 YYDKDF, per germline (reference sequence). The CDR3 runs 12 residues. CDR3 region: CASRRGTDTQYF. CDR3 coding DNA: TGTGCCTCCAGACGGGGCACAGATACGCAGTATTTT.

CDR3: CASSPVPDLNTGELFF. The CDR3 nucleotides read TGTGCCAGCAGTCCGGTTCCGGACTTGAACACCGGGGAGCTGTTTTTT. The chain has TRBV6-1 and TRBJ2-2; D may be TRBD2 (5 bases). The CDR3 extends over 16 amino acids. V was shortened by 5 bases and J by 1 base, with 14 bases between the two germline ends. CDR1 is MNHNS, CDR2 SASEGT, per germline.

The gene calls are TRBV5-5 and TRBJ2-1; D tentatively fits TRBD1 or TRBD2 (6 bases each). Trimming removed 4 bases at V and 0 bases at J, with 11 bases between. This CDR3 is 15 amino acids long. Germline V gene data show CDR1 as SGHKS and CDR2 as YYEKEE (reference sequence). The CDR3 region has the DNA TGTGCCAGCAGCACCGGGGGCTTCTCCTACAATGAGCAGTTCTTC. Protein product: CASSTGGFSYNEQFF.